This TCR beta chain came from a study of blood T cell repertoires in COVID-19. CDR3 length: 17 residues. Germline V CDR1 and CDR2: MGHDK, SYGVNS. Unmatched junction bases numbered 10, after V lost 2 bases and J lost 2 bases. In the original workflow: Cell counts per sample came from amplifying reference gene primers. Assay: immunoSEQ multiplex PCR; the TCRdb copy retains only in-frame clones and omits some. Clone size and the V and J calls come from that table; the DNA yielded D and trimming. The data contain roughly 300,000 clones, under 90% of them singletons. Sequencing used peripheral blood. The rearrangement links TRBV25-1 to TRBJ2-3, with TRBD1 identical over 7 bases. The sequence was collected from a woman in her fifties or sixties who had recovered from COVID-19. The CDR3 sequence: CASSEERGTVNTDTQYF. The CDR3 region has the DNA TGTGCCAGCAGTGAAGAGAGGGGGACAGTGAACACAGATACGCAGTATTTT.